These 20 T cell receptor beta chains were sequenced from one sample in a study of identical twins. Each CDR3 protein is one row after TCRdb ran MiXCR on the 5' RACE reads. The table has about 300,000 distinct CDR3 sequences, roughly 12% seen once. These data are also associated with another study on yellow fever vaccine responses in identical twins.

Source material: CD8+ T cells sorted from blood. The origin of the receptors is a woman aged 18-29 years in good health.

The V call is TRBV9, the J call TRBJ2-1; TRBD1 matches at 9 bases. Losses at the gene ends were 3 bases for V and 3 bases for J; bases not matched to a gene: 4. The CDR3 loop spans 15 amino acids. Germline V gene sequence: CDR1 SGDLS, CDR2 YYNGEE. The CDR3: CASSDTGGGYNEQFF. The CDR3, as DNA: TGTGCCAGCAGCGATACAGGGGGCGGCTACAATGAGCAGTTCTTC.

Only a few counts were recorded for this clonotype. The V gene is TRBV11-2, the J gene TRBJ2-7; D uncertain. Looked up from germline, CDR1 is SGHAT and CDR2 is FQNNGV. The CDR3 runs to 14 residues. Between the trimmed V and J ends, which lost 1 base and 3 bases, there was a span of 10 bases. The DNA of the CDR3 is TGTGCCAGCAGCTTAGTCGGAAGGAACTACGAGCAGTACGTC. Amino acid sequence: CASSLVGRNYEQYV.

CDR3 in amino acids: CSVEGGETSTDTQYF. The CDR3 DNA is TGCAGCGTTGAGGGCGGGGAGACTAGCACAGATACGCAGTATTTT. The rearrangement joins TRBV29-1 to TRBJ2-3; possible D gene TRBD2, 6 bases. In germline, CDR1 is SQVTM, CDR2 ANQGSEA. The CDR3 runs to 15 residues. V was shortened by 3 bases and J by 0 bases, with 13 bases between the two germline ends.

In this sample, this clonotype turned up a few times. The chain carries TRBV28 and TRBJ1-2; 9 nucleotides agree with TRBD1. This CDR3 has 14 residues. Germline-derived CDR1 and CDR2 are MDHEN and SYDVKM. V trimming: 6 bases; J trimming: 8 bases; junction bases outside the gene matches: 10. CDR3 coding DNA: TGTGCCAGCAGGACGACAGGGGGATATTTAGGCTACACCTTC. This encodes CASRTTGGYLGYTF.

This clonotype has a handful of counts. The V gene is TRBV18, the J gene TRBJ2-7; D unclear. The germline gives CDR1 KGHSH, CDR2 LQKENI. The CDR3 is made up of 12 amino acids. V was cut by 3 bases and J by 6 bases, with 9 bases left in between. DNA for the CDR3: TGTGCCAGCTCACCTGGGCAAAGCGAGCAGTACTTC. Amino acids: CASSPGQSEQYF. The full variable domain, with the rest looked up from reference TRBV18 and TRBJ2-7, is NAGVMQNPRHLVRRRGQEARLRCSPMKGHSHVYWYRQLPEEGLKFMVYLQKENIIDESGMPKERFSAEFPKEGPSILRIQQVVRGDSAAYFCASSPGQSEQYFGPGTRLTVT.

There are a few counts of this clonotype. The V and J genes are TRBV2 and TRBJ2-7; TRBD2 matches at 7 bases. The germline V gene has CDR1 SNHLY and CDR2 FYNNEI. The CDR3 totals 15 residues. J lost 4 bases, V lost 6 bases, and 12 bases had no gene match. The CDR3 sequence is CASRKEGLGSYEQYF. The DNA of the CDR3 is TGTGCCAGCAGAAAGGAAGGACTAGGTTCGTACGAGCAGTACTTC.

This clonotype came up many times. V is TRBV12-3 or TRBV12-4 and J is TRBJ2-3; 8 bases match TRBD1. V lost 1 base, J lost 6 bases, and 6 bases stayed unmatched. CDR3 size: 15 residues. The CDR3 is CASSLGTGLLDTQYF. CDR3 in DNA: TGTGCCAGCAGTTTAGGGACAGGGTTATTGGATACGCAGTATTTT.

This clonotype appeared a few times. The V call is TRBV28, the J call TRBJ2-7; D is perhaps TRBD2 (7 bases). Germline V lookup: CDR1 MDHEN, CDR2 SYDVKM. With 8 bases removed from V and 6 bases from J, the gap between germline ends came to 17 bases. This CDR3 has 13 amino acids. CDR3 DNA: TGTGCCAGCGGGGGGGCCCGCCTGGGCGAGCAGTACTTC. Its protein is CASGGARLGEQYF. Together with reference TRBV28 and TRBJ2-7, the CDR3 gives the full variable domain: DVKVTQSSRYLVKRTGEKVFLECVQDMDHENMFWYRQDPGLGLRLIYFSYDVKMKEKGDIPEGYSVSREKKERFSLILESASTNQTSMYLCASGGARLGEQYFGPGTRLTVT.

In its sample, this clonotype was seen many times. The chain has TRBV5-1 and TRBJ2-3, with TRBD2 matching 12 bases. J lost 5 bases, V lost 5 bases, and 12 bases had no gene match. CDR1 is SGHRS and CDR2 is YFSETQ in the germline V gene. The CDR3 is made up of 17 amino acids. In nucleotides, the CDR3 is TGCGCCAGCAGAATCCCCACCCGACTAGCGGGGGAAGATACGCAGTATTTT. Translating it yields CASRIPTRLAGEDTQYF.

This clonotype occurred many times. The rearrangement links TRBV7-9 to TRBJ1-1; 8 nucleotides agree with TRBD1. In germline, CDR1 is SEHNR, CDR2 FQNEAQ (reference sequence). The CDR3 runs 15 residues. Losses at the gene ends were 5 bases for V and 3 bases for J; bases not matched to a gene: 8. CDR3 coding DNA: TGTGCCAGCAGCCCGACAGGGGATGGGTACACTGAAGCTTTCTTT. Its translation: CASSPTGDGYTEAFF.

This chain connects TRBV9 to TRBJ2-1, with 8 bases matching TRBD2. The CDR3 runs 17 residues. V was pared by 1 base and J by 3 bases, with 9 bases of the junction left unmatched. Looked up from germline, CDR1 is SGDLS and CDR2 is YYNGEE. For the CDR3, the DNA is TGTGCCAGCAGCGTAACCGGGACTAGGGGGAGCTACAATGAGCAGTTCTTC. This codes for CASSVTGTRGSYNEQFF.

The chain joins TRBV28 to TRBJ2-7; D is ambiguous. This CDR3 spans 14 amino acids. Germline loops: CDR1 MDHEN, CDR2 SYDVKM. The V end lost 6 bases, the J end lost 2 bases, and 14 bases lay between the germline ends. Written as DNA, the CDR3 is TGTGCCAGCAGACAAACCGGACGGCCCTACGAGCAGTACGTC. It translates to CASRQTGRPYEQYV.

The table lists this clonotype with many counts. The chain links TRBV20-1 to TRBJ2-1; no clear D gene. Trimming removed 0 bases at V and 0 bases at J, with 9 bases between. Per the germline V gene, CDR1 is DFQATT and CDR2 is SNEGSKA (reference sequence). The CDR3 is 15 amino acids. CDR3: CSARDLRSSYNEQFF. The CDR3 DNA follows: TGCAGTGCTAGAGATCTCCGTAGCTCCTACAATGAGCAGTTCTTC.

This clonotype occurred a few times. The chain couples TRBV6-1 to TRBJ2-5; D might be TRBD1 or TRBD2, each matching 5 bases. CDR3 length: 15 amino acids. The V end was cut by 1 base, the J end by 4 bases, with 13 bases between. The germline V gene has CDR1 MNHNS and CDR2 SASEGT. This chain's CDR3 is CASSEDLGVGETQYF. The CDR3 region has the DNA TGTGCCAGCAGTGAAGATCTGGGGGTCGGAGAGACCCAGTACTTC.

This chain joins TRBV10-2 and TRBJ2-7; TRBD2 agrees at 11 bases. The CDR3 loop spans 14 amino acids. Germline V gene data show CDR1 as WSHSY and CDR2 as SAAADI. Unmatched junction bases numbered 3, after V lost 2 bases and J lost 6 bases. The DNA for the CDR3 is TGCGCCAGCAGTGAGACTAGCGGGAGCTCCGAGCAGTACTTC. Amino acids: CASSETSGSSEQYF.

The rearrangement joins TRBV13 to TRBJ2-2; D gene unclear. The CDR3 covers 14 residues. The germline V gene has CDR1 PRHDT and CDR2 FYEKMQ (reference sequence). V lost 6 bases and J lost 1, with 9 bases in between. As DNA, the CDR3 is TGTGCCAGCAGAAACCGGTTGAACACCGGGGAGCTGTTTTTT. Translation gives CASRNRLNTGELFF. The full variable domain, in which reference TRBV13 and TRBJ2-2 provide the parts outside the CDR3, is AAGVIQSPRHLIKEKRETATLKCYPIPRHDTVYWYQQGPGQDPQFLISFYEKMQSDKGSIPDRFSAQQFSDYHSELNMSSLELGDSALYFCASRNRLNTGELFFGEGSRLTVL.

This chain connects TRBV19 to TRBJ1-4, with D unresolved. Germline V gene data show CDR1 as LNHDA and CDR2 as SQIVND (reference sequence). The ends were cut back, 5 bases at V and 5 bases at J, with 9 bases in the middle. The CDR3 is made up of 13 amino acids. CDR3 in DNA: TGTGCCAGTAGTCTAGCAGAGAATGAAAAACTGTTTTTT. It yields the protein CASSLAENEKLFF. Full variable domain (missing parts from reference TRBV19 and TRBJ1-4): DGGITQSPKYLFRKEGQNVTLSCEQNLNHDAMYWYRQDPGQGLRLIYYSQIVNDFQKGDIAEGYSVSREKKESFPLTVTSAQKNPTAFYLCASSLAENEKLFFGSGTQLSVL.

The V gene is TRBV11-2, the J gene TRBJ2-3, with 8 bases lining up with TRBD2. J was trimmed by 4 bases and V by 2 bases; bases with no gene match: 5. Germline lookup yields CDR1 SGHAT and CDR2 FQNNGV. The CDR3 consists of 15 residues. CDR3 sequence (DNA): TGTGCCAGCAGCTTATCGGGGGGGGACGCAGATACGCAGTATTTT. This gives the protein CASSLSGGDADTQYF. The whole variable domain, filled in from reference TRBV11-2 and TRBJ2-3, reads EAGVAQSPRYKIIEKRQSVAFWCNPISGHATLYWYQQILGQGPKLLIQFQNNGVVDDSQLPKDRFSAERLKGVDSTLKIQPAKLEDSAVYLCASSLSGGDADTQYFGPGTRLTVL.

The rearrangement uses TRBV6-4 and TRBJ2-1; D might be TRBD1 (5 bases). The V and J ends lost 4 bases and 6 bases respectively, with 10 bases between them. From germline, CDR1 is MRHNA and CDR2 SNTAGT. The length of the CDR3 is 13 residues. CDR3 residues: CASSVGPRNEQFF. Written as DNA, the CDR3 is TGTGCCAGCAGTGTGGGGCCCCGCAATGAGCAGTTCTTC.

This clonotype came up many times. The V gene is TRBV7-9, the J gene TRBJ1-1; D remains unclear. Germline V gene lookup returns CDR1 SEHNR and CDR2 FQNEAQ (reference sequence). The V end lost 5 bases, the J end lost 7 bases, and 5 bases lay between the germline ends. The CDR3 spans 10 residues. The CDR3 here is CASSTNEAFF. CDR3 DNA: TGTGCCAGCAGCACAAATGAAGCTTTCTTT. The full variable domain, its missing parts supplied by reference TRBV7-9 and TRBJ1-1, is DTGVSQNPRHKITKRGQNVTFRCDPISEHNRLYWYRQTLGQGPEFLTYFQNEAQLEKSRLLSDRFSAERPKGSFSTLEIQRTEQGDSAMYLCASSTNEAFFGQGTRLTVV.